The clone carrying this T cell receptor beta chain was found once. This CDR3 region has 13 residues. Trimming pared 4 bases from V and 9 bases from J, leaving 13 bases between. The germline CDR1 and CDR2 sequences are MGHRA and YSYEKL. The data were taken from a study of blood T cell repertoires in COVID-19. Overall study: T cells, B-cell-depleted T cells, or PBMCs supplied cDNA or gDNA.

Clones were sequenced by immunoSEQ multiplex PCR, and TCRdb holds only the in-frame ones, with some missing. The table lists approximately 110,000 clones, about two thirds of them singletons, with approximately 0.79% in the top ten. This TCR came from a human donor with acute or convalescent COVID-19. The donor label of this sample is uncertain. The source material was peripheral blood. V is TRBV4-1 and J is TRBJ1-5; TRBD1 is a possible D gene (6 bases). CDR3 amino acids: CASSPGDHRPQHF. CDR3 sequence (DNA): TGCGCCAGCAGCCCAGGGGACCACAGGCCCCAGCATTTT.